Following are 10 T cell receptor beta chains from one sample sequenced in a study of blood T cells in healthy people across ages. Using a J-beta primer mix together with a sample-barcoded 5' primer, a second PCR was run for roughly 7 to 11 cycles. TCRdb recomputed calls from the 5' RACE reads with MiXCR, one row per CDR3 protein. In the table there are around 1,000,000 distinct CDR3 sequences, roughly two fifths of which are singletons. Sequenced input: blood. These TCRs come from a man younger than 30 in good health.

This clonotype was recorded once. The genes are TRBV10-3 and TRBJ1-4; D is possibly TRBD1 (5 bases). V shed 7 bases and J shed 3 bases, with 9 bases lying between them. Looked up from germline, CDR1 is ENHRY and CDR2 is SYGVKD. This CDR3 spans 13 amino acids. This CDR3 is CAINAGPNEKLFF. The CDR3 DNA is TGTGCCATCAATGCAGGGCCTAATGAAAAACTGTTTTTT.

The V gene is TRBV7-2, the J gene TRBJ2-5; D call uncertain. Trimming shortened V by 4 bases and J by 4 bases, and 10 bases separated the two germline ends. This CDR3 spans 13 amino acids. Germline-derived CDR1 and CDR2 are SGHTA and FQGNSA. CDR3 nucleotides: TGTGCCAGCAGCTCTGGGCGCGGAGAGACCCAGTACTTC. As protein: CASSSGRGETQYF.

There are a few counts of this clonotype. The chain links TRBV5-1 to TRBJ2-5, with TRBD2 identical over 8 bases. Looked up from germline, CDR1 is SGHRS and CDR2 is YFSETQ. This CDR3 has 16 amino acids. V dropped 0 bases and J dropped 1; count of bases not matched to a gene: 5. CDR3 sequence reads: CASSLESGGFQETQYF. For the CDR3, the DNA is TGCGCCAGCAGCTTGGAAAGCGGGGGCTTCCAAGAGACCCAGTACTTC.

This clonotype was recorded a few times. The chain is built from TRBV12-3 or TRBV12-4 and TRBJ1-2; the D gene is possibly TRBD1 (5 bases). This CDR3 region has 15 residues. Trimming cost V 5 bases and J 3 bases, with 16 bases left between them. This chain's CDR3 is CASSREWGTHYGYTF. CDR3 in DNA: TGTGCCAGCAGTAGGGAGTGGGGGACGCACTATGGCTACACCTTC.

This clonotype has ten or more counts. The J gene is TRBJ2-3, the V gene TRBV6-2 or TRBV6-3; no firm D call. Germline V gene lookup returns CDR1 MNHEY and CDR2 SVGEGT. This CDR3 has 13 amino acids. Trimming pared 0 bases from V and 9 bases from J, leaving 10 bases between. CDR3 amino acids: CASSYSFGPTQYF. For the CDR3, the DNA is TGTGCCAGCAGTTACTCCTTTGGACCCACGCAGTATTTT.

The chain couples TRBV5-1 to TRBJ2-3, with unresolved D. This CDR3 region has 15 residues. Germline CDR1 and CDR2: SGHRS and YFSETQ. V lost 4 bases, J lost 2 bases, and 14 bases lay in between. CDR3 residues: CASSMDLFDTDTQYF. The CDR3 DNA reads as TGCGCCAGCAGCATGGACCTATTTGACACAGATACGCAGTATTTT.

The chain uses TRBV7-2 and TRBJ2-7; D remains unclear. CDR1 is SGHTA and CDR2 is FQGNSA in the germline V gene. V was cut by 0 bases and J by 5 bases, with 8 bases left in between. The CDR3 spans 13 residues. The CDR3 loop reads CASSLARVHEQYF. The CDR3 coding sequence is TGTGCCAGCAGCTTAGCTCGGGTCCACGAGCAGTACTTC. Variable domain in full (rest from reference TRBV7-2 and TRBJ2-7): GAGVSQSPSNKVTEKGKDVELRCDPISGHTALYWYRQSLGQGLEFLIYFQGNSAPDKSGLPSDRFSAERTGGSVSTLTIQRTQQEDSAVYLCASSLARVHEQYFGPGTRLTVT.

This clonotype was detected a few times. In DNA, the CDR3 is TGTGCCAGCAGCTTAGCGGTCGGAGGGAACACTGAAGCTTTCTTT. As protein: CASSLAVGGNTEAFF. This chain links TRBV7-9 with TRBJ1-1; D remains ambiguous. The CDR3 runs 15 residues. V lost 0 bases to trimming and J lost 1 base, with 9 bases between them. In germline, CDR1 is SEHNR, CDR2 FQNEAQ (reference sequence).

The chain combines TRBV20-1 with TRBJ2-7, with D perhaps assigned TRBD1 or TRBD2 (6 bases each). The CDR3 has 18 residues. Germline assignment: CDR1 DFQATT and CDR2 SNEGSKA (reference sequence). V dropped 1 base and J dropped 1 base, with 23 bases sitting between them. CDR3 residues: CSARVAGGDTLNSYEQYF. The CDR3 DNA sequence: TGCAGTGCTAGAGTGGCTGGCGGGGACACCCTCAATTCCTACGAGCAGTACTTC.

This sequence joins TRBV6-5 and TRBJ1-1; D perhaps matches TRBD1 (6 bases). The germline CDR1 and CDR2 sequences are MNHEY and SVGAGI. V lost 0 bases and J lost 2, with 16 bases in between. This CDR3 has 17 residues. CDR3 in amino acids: CASSYSRPGAGNTEAFF. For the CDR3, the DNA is TGTGCCAGCAGTTACTCAAGACCAGGGGCAGGTAACACTGAAGCTTTCTTT.